Reported below is one TCR beta chain. This entry belongs to a study of blood T cell repertoires in COVID-19. The overall study: The United States, Italy and Spain provided the acute and convalescent COVID-19 samples. The analysed material was cDNA or gDNA that came from T cells, B-cell-depleted T cells, or PBMCs.

Source study methods: Estimates of nucleated cell counts were drawn from the amplification of reference gene primers. This table comes from immunoSEQ multiplex PCR, and its TCRdb copy is limited to in-frame clones, with some not included. V and J calls and clone size are as listed in that table; D and trimming were resolved from the DNA. The sample lists some 250,000 clones; 82% were seen once. This CDR3 contains 18 residues. V was pared by 4 bases and J by 6 bases, with 20 bases of the junction left unmatched. Per germline, CDR1 MDHEN and CDR2 SYDVKM. This TCR was recovered from a woman under 30 with acute or convalescent COVID-19. Sequencing was carried out using peripheral blood. The V gene is TRBV28, the J gene TRBJ2-7, with 8 positions matching TRBD1. CDR3: CASSSPDLRWDRSREQYF. The CDR3 nucleotides are TGTGCCAGCAGTTCTCCAGACCTTCGGTGGGACAGGTCGCGCGAGCAGTACTTC.